The 3 T cell receptor beta chains presented below share a single source sample, sequenced in a study of early T cells in non-severe SARS-CoV-2 infection. MiXCR, run by TCRdb on the 5' RACE reads, gives a single entry per CDR3 protein. Of 120,000 or so distinct CDR3 sequences listed, roughly 12% are singletons. The specimen was whole blood, collected at baseline. The receptor set was obtained from an adult who was a healthcare worker with PCR-confirmed SARS-CoV-2 infection or an uninfected control (not recorded which).

This clonotype appeared many times. In DNA form, the CDR3 reads TGTGCCAGCAGCCCCGGGACAGGGTCTTGGCTAATGAACACTGAAGCTTTCTTT. The encoded protein is CASSPGTGSWLMNTEAFF. V gene TRBV7-9 combines with J gene TRBJ1-1, with 9 bases aligning to TRBD1. V dropped 5 bases and J dropped 0; count of bases not matched to a gene: 13. Per germline, CDR1 SEHNR and CDR2 FQNEAQ (reference sequence). This CDR3 comprises 18 residues.

This clonotype was recorded at least ten times. The chain couples TRBV5-1 to TRBJ2-6; 14 nucleotides align to TRBD2. The CDR3 is 19 residues long. Germline V lookup: CDR1 SGHRS, CDR2 YFSETQ. J lost 4 bases, V lost 3 bases, and 9 bases had no gene match. CDR3 sequence (DNA): TGCGCCAGCAGCTCGACTAGCGGGAGGGCCTCGTTCGGGGCCAACGTCCTGACTTTC. This encodes CASSSTSGRASFGANVLTF.

The chain carries TRBV7-2 and TRBJ2-7, with 10 bases that match TRBD2. This CDR3 has 15 amino acids. V trimming: 4 bases; J trimming: 6 bases; junction bases outside the gene matches: 9. Per germline, CDR1 SGHTA and CDR2 FQGNSA. The CDR3 protein is CASSSQSGRASEQYF. CDR3 in DNA: TGTGCCAGCAGCTCACAAAGCGGGAGGGCCTCCGAGCAGTACTTC.